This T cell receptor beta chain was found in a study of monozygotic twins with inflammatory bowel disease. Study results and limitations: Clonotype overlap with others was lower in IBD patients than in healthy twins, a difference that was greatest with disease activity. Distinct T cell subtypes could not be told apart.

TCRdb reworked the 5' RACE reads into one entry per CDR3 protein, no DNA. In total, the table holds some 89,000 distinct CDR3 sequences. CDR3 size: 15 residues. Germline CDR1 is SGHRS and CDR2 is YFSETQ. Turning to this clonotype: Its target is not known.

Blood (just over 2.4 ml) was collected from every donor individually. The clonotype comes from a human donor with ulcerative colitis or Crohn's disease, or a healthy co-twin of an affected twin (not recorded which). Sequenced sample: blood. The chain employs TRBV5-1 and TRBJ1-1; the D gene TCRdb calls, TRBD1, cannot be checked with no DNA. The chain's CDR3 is CASSLEGGGYTEAFF.